A selection of T cell receptor beta chains follows, all from one sample in a study of blood T cell repertoires in COVID-19. The assay was immunoSEQ multiplex PCR, and TCRdb's table has in-frame clones only and misses some. The sample includes some 49,000 clones, 80% to 85% of them seen just once. Sequencing used peripheral blood. Receptors were obtained from a woman older than 75 with COVID-19, enrolled during active disease. Both conserved end residues are part of each CDR3. The order of the fields is V gene, clone size, D gene, J gene, CDR3 protein, CDR3 DNA. The D gene is left open where the match is weak. Part of the rows lack a size; the others show once, few, many or a class for expanded clones.

TRBV9	-	TRBD1	TRBJ1-1	CASSSAAGGYTEAFF	TGTGCCAGCAGCTCCGCCGCAGGGGGCTACACTGAAGCTTTCTTT
TRBV4-1	-	TRBD2	TRBJ2-1	CASSQDGGSGNEQFF	TGCGCCAGCAGCCAAGATGGCGGGAGTGGGAATGAGCAGTTCTTC
TRBV3-1/TRBV3-2	-	-	TRBJ1-3	CASSQVPKSSGNTIYF	TGTGCCAGCAGCCAAGTTCCGAAGAGCTCTGGAAACACCATATATTTT
TRBV7-9	-	-	TRBJ1-2	CASSFGFDYNYGYTF	TGTGCCAGCAGCTTTGGTTTTGACTATAACTATGGCTACACCTTC
TRBV5-4	-	TRBD2	TRBJ2-3	CASSLKRLAGAADTQYF	TGTGCCAGCAGCTTGAAACGACTAGCGGGGGCCGCGGATACGCAGTATTTT
TRBV14	-	-	TRBJ2-1	CASSPLRNEQFF	TGTGCCAGCAGCCCTCTCCGGAATGAGCAGTTCTTC
TRBV11-3	-	-	TRBJ2-1	CASSLVGTVAEQFF	TGTGCCAGCAGCTTGGTTGGGACTGTAGCTGAGCAGTTCTTC
TRBV3-1/TRBV3-2	-	-	TRBJ2-3	CASSRSLGGGTDTQYF	TGTGCCAGCAGCCGTTCCCTAGGGGGTGGCACAGATACGCAGTATTTT
TRBV4-1	-	TRBD2	TRBJ2-3	CASSHLAGDADTQYF	TGCGCCAGCAGCCACCTAGCGGGAGATGCCGATACGCAGTATTTT
TRBV5-5	-	TRBD1	TRBJ2-5	CASSLPTGVETQYF	TGTGCCAGCAGTTTACCGACAGGGGTAGAGACCCAGTACTTC
TRBV13	-	-	TRBJ2-7	CASSLLGHYEQYF	TGTGCCAGCAGCTTATTGGGCCACTACGAGCAGTACTTC
TRBV15	few	TRBD1	TRBJ1-5	CATSISGGRKPQHF	TGTGCCACCAGCATCTCAGGGGGCCGTAAGCCCCAGCATTTT
TRBV29-1	-	-	TRBJ1-1	CSVESGTGNTEAFF	TGCAGCGTTGAAAGTGGGACTGGGAACACTGAAGCTTTCTTT
TRBV5-5	-	-	TRBJ1-2	CASSLESTGWYGYTF	TGTGCCAGCAGCTTGGAGAGTACAGGATGGTATGGCTACACCTTC
TRBV19	few	-	TRBJ1-5	CASTDDIPSNQPQHF	TGTGCCAGTACTGATGACATCCCTAGCAATCAGCCCCAGCATTTT
TRBV4-2	few	TRBD2	TRBJ2-2	CASSPAQRENTGELFF	TGTGCCAGCAGCCCCGCCCAGCGGGAGAACACCGGGGAGCTGTTTTTT
TRBV5-1	few	TRBD2	TRBJ2-2	CASSLGLAGAGGELFF	TGCGCCAGCAGCTTGGGGCTAGCGGGAGCCGGCGGGGAGCTGTTTTTT
TRBV3-1/TRBV3-2	once	-	TRBJ1-5	CASSQGWNGLRPQHF	TGTGCCAGCAGCCAAGGATGGAACGGACTGCGGCCCCAGCATTTT
TRBV27	-	-	TRBJ2-7	CASSPRTVSFGEQYF	TGTGCCAGCAGTCCCCGCACGGTCTCATTCGGGGAGCAGTACTTC
TRBV6-5	-	TRBD1	TRBJ2-7	CASSRDRGLYEQYF	TGTGCCAGCAGCCGGGACAGGGGTTTATACGAGCAGTACTTC
TRBV5-4	-	-	TRBJ1-3	CASSLGAGDPFSGNTIYF	TGTGCCAGCAGCTTGGGCGCGGGCGACCCTTTCTCTGGAAACACCATATATTTT
TRBV19	-	TRBD1	TRBJ1-6	CASSTDRGINSPLHF	TGTGCCAGTAGTACGGACAGGGGGATCAATTCACCCCTCCACTTT
TRBV19	-	TRBD1	TRBJ1-2	CASSDRQGSNYGYTF	TGTGCCAGTAGTGACAGACAGGGGAGTAACTATGGCTACACCTTC
TRBV3-1/TRBV3-2	-	TRBD2	TRBJ2-7	CASSPTTVRTRGVEQYF	TGTGCCAGCAGCCCGACAACGGTGCGTACTCGGGGGGTAGAGCAGTACTTC
TRBV3-1/TRBV3-2	-	-	TRBJ2-1	CASSAGILFNEQFF	TGTGCCAGCAGCGCCGGGATATTATTTAATGAGCAGTTCTTC
TRBV6-6	-	-	TRBJ1-5	CASSSEQMNQPQHF	TGTGCCAGCAGTTCGGAACAGATGAATCAGCCCCAGCATTTT
TRBV2	few	TRBD1	TRBJ1-6	CASSEGQGLGPLHF	TGTGCCAGCAGTGAGGGACAGGGACTCGGACCCCTCCACTTT
TRBV9	once	TRBD2	TRBJ2-7	CASSLDSSGTSGSGQYF	TGTGCCAGCAGCCTCGACTCCTCCGGGACTAGCGGGAGCGGGCAGTACTTC
TRBV5-4	-	TRBD2	TRBJ2-1	CASSYGGAYNEQFF	TGTGCCAGCAGCTATGGGGGGGCCTACAATGAGCAGTTCTTC
TRBV18	-	-	TRBJ2-5	CASSPPYISEGETQYF	TGTGCCAGCTCACCCCCTTATATTTCAGAGGGAGAGACCCAGTACTTC
TRBV3-1/TRBV3-2	-	TRBD1	TRBJ2-4	CASGDRNIQYF	TGTGCCAGTGGGGACAGGAACATTCAGTACTTC
TRBV19	-	TRBD2	TRBJ2-3	CASRTSGTDTQYF	TGTGCCAGTAGGACTAGCGGCACAGATACGCAGTATTTT
TRBV10-3	once	TRBD2	TRBJ2-5	CAIRSGLSGPYQETQYF	TGTGCCATCAGATCGGGACTATCCGGTCCTTACCAAGAGACCCAGTACTTC
TRBV7-8	-	-	TRBJ2-1	CASSLRALGGAEQFF	TGTGCCAGCAGCTTAAGAGCGTTGGGGGGTGCTGAGCAGTTCTTC
TRBV12-3/TRBV12-4	-	-	TRBJ1-2	CASSFQASYGYTF	TGTGCCAGCAGTTTTCAGGCCAGCTATGGCTACACCTTC
TRBV30	-	-	TRBJ1-5	CAWSRDSNQPQHF	TGTGCCTGGAGTCGAGATAGTAATCAGCCCCAGCATTTT
TRBV10-1	-	-	TRBJ2-7	CASSESTGSADEQYF	TGCGCCAGCAGTGAGTCGACGGGTTCAGCCGACGAGCAGTACTTC
TRBV6-5	-	-	TRBJ2-7	CASSRVRDNNEQYF	TGTGCCAGCAGTCGAGTCCGGGACAATAACGAGCAGTACTTC
TRBV7-2	-	TRBD2	TRBJ2-3	CASSLGLAADTQYF	TGTGCCAGCAGCCTCGGACTAGCGGCAGATACGCAGTATTTT
TRBV3-1/TRBV3-2	-	TRBD2	TRBJ2-7	CASSQAQAGHEQYF	TGTGCCAGCAGCCAAGCCCAAGCGGGACACGAGCAGTACTTC
TRBV14	-	TRBD2	TRBJ2-3	CASSHRGLAGGSTDTQYF	TGTGCCAGCAGCCACCGCGGACTAGCGGGTGGTAGCACAGATACGCAGTATTTT
TRBV19	-	-	TRBJ2-3	CASSISRGPDTQYF	TGTGCCAGTAGTATTTCCAGGGGCCCAGATACGCAGTATTTT
TRBV30	-	TRBD2	TRBJ2-2	CAWSVWVLAGDSGTGELFF	TGTGCCTGGAGTGTATGGGTCCTAGCGGGAGATTCGGGCACCGGGGAGCTGTTTTTT
TRBV12-3/TRBV12-4	-	-	TRBJ1-2	CASSDGTIHGYTF	TGTGCCAGCAGTGACGGGACAATCCATGGCTACACCTTC
TRBV7-9	-	TRBD1	TRBJ2-1	CASSPRTGSDNEQFF	TGTGCCAGCAGCCCGCGGACAGGCTCAGACAATGAGCAGTTCTTC
TRBV6-5	few	TRBD2	TRBJ2-7	CASSYPSASGRFEQYF	TGTGCCAGCAGTTACCCCTCTGCTAGCGGGAGGTTCGAGCAGTACTTC
TRBV3-1/TRBV3-2	-	-	TRBJ2-2	CASSRYTGTGELFF	TGTGCCAGCAGCCGCTATACTGGCACCGGGGAGCTGTTTTTT